The clone carrying this T cell receptor (beta chain) was recorded only once. The antigen is undetermined. The data originate from a study of vaccination effects on CD4 cells after COVID-19. Study-level background: Sequencing followed a ViraFEST assay step that expanded antigen-specific CD4+ T cells with viral peptide pools. Participants each got two BNT162b2 or mRNA-1273 vaccine doses.

Here immunoSEQ multiplex PCR was the method, and the copy in TCRdb shows in-frame clones only, minus some. Here the sample spans about 72,000 clones, roughly three quarters being singletons. Investigators separated out CD4+ T cells once around 10 days of culture had passed. Negative nucleocapsid antibody tests before and after vaccination confirmed no previous SARS-CoV-2 infection. This clonotype originated in a human donor who received a COVID-19 vaccine. This specimen was CD4+ T cells from PBMCs cultured without peptide, taken before COVID-19 vaccination.

DNA of the CDR3: TGTGCCAGCAGCCCAGACAGGATTACCGGGGAGCTGTTTTTT. Amino acid sequence: CASSPDRITGELFF. V usage is TRBV7-9 and J usage is TRBJ2-2; D is perhaps TRBD1 (6 bases). With 5 bases removed from V and 5 bases from J, the gap between germline ends came to 12 bases. Per the germline V gene, CDR1 is SEHNR and CDR2 is FQNEAQ (reference sequence). The length of the CDR3 is 14 residues.